These T cell receptor beta chains were read from a single sample in a study of tissue T cells after allogeneic stem cell transplantation. Here immunoSEQ multiplex PCR was the method, and the copy in TCRdb shows in-frame clones only, minus some. Of about 26,000 clones listed, around 90% are singletons. Sequenced here: blood, sampled before transplantation. All receptors derive from a male donor at least 60 years old who later had graft-versus-host disease after an allogeneic stem cell transplant. The CDR3 runs from the conserved cysteine through the conserved F or W. D genes are given only for firm matches.

cdr3_length: 13
v_call: TRBV6-5
j_call: TRBJ2-1
d_call: NA
cdr3_nt: TGTGCCTCGGACAGAAACTCCTACAATGAGCAGTTCTTC
cdr3_aa: CASDRNSYNEQFF

cdr3_length: 15
v_call: TRBV20-1
j_call: TRBJ1-2
d_call: NA
cdr3_nt: TGCAGTGCTAGTCCTCCCGGGGGGCCTAACTATGGCTACACCTTC
cdr3_aa: CSASPPGGPNYGYTF

cdr3_length: 17
v_call: TRBV28
j_call: TRBJ1-5
d_call: TRBD1
cdr3_nt: TGTGCCAGCAGTTCAACCGGGACAGGGAAAGGAGTTCAGCCCCAGCATTTT
cdr3_aa: CASSSTGTGKGVQPQHF

cdr3_length: 13
v_call: TRBV7-6
j_call: TRBJ1-3
d_call: NA
cdr3_nt: TGTGCCAGCCGAATCAACTCTGGAAACACCATATATTTT
cdr3_aa: CASRINSGNTIYF

cdr3_length: 14
v_call: TRBV4-2
j_call: TRBJ2-1
d_call: TRBD2
cdr3_nt: TGTGCCAGCAGCCAAGATAGCGGGAGAAGAGAGCAGTTCTTC
cdr3_aa: CASSQDSGRREQFF

cdr3_length: 13
v_call: TRBV4-3
j_call: TRBJ2-7
d_call: NA
cdr3_nt: TGCGCCAGCAGCCAAGATAGGAGCTACGAGCAGTACTTC
cdr3_aa: CASSQDRSYEQYF

cdr3_length: 17
v_call: TRBV10-3
j_call: TRBJ2-7
d_call: TRBD1
cdr3_nt: TGTGCCATCAGTGCACCGGGACAGGGGGCTTCCCCCTACGAGCAGTACTTC
cdr3_aa: CAISAPGQGASPYEQYF

cdr3_length: 13
v_call: TRBV27
j_call: TRBJ1-6
d_call: NA
cdr3_nt: TGTGCCAGCAGTTTATTGCGGGATTCACCCCTCCACTTT
cdr3_aa: CASSLLRDSPLHF

cdr3_length: 15
v_call: TRBV19
j_call: TRBJ2-1
d_call: NA
cdr3_nt: TGTGCCAGTAGCGACCCCCCCGGGGCTCGCAATGAGCAGTTCTTC
cdr3_aa: CASSDPPGARNEQFF

cdr3_length: 13
v_call: TRBV4-3
j_call: TRBJ2-1
d_call: NA
cdr3_nt: TGCGCCAGCAGCCAAGAGGGGTGGAATGAGCAGTTCTTC
cdr3_aa: CASSQEGWNEQFF